This TCR beta chain is drawn from a study of glioma-infiltrating T cells. Study-level points and caveats: Only very few CDR3 sequences appeared in both tissue and blood. Above-expected tissue-blood divergence occurred in all gliomas, most in low-grade ones.

This clonotype occurred many times. What it binds is unknown. The iRepertoire nested amplicon-rescue multiplex PCR amplified TCR alpha and beta CDR3s from RNA. Input was about 100-450 ng of tissue mRNA or PBMC total RNA. Each CDR3 protein is one row after TCRdb ran MiXCR on the multiplex PCR reads. The data contain fewer than 200,000 distinct CDR3 sequences, over 25% of them singletons. This CDR3 is 15 amino acids long. The V gene lost 1 base and the J gene lost 7 bases, with 16 bases spanning the gap. The germline gives CDR1 SNHLY, CDR2 FYNNEI. The specimen sequenced was glioma tissue, nonneoplastic brain tissue, or PBMCs (not recorded which). The origin of this receptor is a human donor with low-grade glioma or glioblastoma, undergoing nonglioma brain surgery, or in good health (not recorded which). This rearrangement joins TRBV2 to TRBJ1-2; D call uncertain. CDR3 sequence: CASSEDQLRGSGYTF. CDR3 in DNA: TGTGCCAGCAGTGAAGACCAACTCAGAGGCTCTGGCTACACCTTC.